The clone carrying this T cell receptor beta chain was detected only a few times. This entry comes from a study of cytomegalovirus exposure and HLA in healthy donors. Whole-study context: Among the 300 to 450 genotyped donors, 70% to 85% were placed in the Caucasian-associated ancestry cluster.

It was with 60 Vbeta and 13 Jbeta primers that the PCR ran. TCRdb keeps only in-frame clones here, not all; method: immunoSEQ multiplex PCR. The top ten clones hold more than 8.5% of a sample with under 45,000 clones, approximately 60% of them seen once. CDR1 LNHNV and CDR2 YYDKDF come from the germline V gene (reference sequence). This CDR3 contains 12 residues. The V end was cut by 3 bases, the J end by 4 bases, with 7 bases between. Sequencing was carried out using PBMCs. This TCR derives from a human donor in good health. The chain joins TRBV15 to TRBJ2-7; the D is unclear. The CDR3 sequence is CATSSGGYEQYF. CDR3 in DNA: TGTGCCACCAGCAGTGGCGGATACGAGCAGTACTTC.